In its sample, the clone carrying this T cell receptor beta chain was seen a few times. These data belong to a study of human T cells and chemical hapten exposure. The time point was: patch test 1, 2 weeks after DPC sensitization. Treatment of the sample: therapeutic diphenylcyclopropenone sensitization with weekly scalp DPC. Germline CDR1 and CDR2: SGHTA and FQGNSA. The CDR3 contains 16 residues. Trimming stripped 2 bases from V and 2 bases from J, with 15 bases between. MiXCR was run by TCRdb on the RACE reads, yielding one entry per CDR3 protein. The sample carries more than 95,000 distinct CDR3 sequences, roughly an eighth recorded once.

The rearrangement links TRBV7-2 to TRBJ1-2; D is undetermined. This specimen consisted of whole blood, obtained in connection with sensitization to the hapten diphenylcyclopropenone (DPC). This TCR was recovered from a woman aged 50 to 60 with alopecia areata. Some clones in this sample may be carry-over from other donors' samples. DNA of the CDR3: TGTGCCAGCAGCTTATACGCGGCCCAATCAAACTATGGCTACACCTTC. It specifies CASSLYAAQSNYGYTF.